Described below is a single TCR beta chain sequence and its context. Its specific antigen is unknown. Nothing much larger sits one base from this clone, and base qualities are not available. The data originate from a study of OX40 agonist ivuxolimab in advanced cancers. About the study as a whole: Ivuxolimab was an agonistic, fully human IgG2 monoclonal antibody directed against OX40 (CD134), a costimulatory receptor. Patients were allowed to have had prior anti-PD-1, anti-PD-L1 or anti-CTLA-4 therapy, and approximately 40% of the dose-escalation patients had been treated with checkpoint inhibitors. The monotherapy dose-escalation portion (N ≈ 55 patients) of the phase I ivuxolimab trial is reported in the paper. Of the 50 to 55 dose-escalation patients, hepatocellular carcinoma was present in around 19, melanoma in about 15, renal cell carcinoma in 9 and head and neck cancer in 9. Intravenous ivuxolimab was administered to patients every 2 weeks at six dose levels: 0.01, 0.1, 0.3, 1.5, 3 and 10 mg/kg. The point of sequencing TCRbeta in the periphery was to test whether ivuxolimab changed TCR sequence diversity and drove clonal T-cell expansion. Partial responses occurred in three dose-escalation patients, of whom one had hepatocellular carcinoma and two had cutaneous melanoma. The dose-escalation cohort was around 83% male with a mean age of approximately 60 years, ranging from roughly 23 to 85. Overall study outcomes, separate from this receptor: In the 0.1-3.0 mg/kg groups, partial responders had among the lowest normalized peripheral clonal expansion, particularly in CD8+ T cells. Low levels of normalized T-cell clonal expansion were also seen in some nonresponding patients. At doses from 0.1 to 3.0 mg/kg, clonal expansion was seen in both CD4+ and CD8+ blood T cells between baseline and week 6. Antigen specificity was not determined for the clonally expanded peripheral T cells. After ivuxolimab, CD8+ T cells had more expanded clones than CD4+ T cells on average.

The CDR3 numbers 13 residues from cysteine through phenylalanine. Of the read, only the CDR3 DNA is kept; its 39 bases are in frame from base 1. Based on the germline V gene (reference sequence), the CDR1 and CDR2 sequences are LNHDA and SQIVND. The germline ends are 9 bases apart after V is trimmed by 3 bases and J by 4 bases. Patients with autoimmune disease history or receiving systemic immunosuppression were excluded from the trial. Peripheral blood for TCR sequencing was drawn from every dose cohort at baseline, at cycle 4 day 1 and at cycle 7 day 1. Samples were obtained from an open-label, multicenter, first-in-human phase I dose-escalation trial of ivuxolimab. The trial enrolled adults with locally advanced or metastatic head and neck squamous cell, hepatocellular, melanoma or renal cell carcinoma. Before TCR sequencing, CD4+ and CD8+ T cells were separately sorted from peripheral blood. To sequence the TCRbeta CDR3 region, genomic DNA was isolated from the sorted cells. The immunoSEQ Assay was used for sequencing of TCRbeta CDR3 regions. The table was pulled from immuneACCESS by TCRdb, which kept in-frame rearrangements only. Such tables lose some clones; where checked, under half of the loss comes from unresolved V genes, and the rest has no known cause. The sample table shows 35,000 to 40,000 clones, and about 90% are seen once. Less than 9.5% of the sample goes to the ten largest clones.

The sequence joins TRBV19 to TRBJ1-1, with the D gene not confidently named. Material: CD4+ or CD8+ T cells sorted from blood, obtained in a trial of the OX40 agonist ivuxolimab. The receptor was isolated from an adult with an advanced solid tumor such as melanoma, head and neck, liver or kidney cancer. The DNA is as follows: TGTGCCAGTAGTATCGGACTGGGCACTGAAGCTTTCTTT. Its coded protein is CASSIGLGTEAFF.